This T cell receptor beta chain stems from a study of OX40 agonist ivuxolimab in advanced cancers. Study background: Every 2 weeks, patients received ivuxolimab intravenously, dosed at 0.01 to 10 mg/kg. The dose-escalation cohort had hepatocellular carcinoma, melanoma, renal cell or head and neck cancer.

Blood sampling was done at baseline, cycle 4 day 1, and cycle 7 day 1. The table came from immunoSEQ multiplex PCR; TCRdb's copy has only in-frame clones and leaves some out. The table lists approximately 89,000 clones, around 86% of them singletons, with approximately 0.3% in the top ten. CDR1 and CDR2 (germline): GTSNPN, SVGIG (reference sequence). The CDR3 is 13 residues long. The germline V and J ends were trimmed by 1 base and 5 bases, with 11 bases remaining between them. This rearrangement joins TRBV30 to TRBJ2-5; D remains unclear. The receptor's source is an adult with an advanced solid tumor such as melanoma, head and neck, liver or kidney cancer. Material: CD4+ or CD8+ T cells sorted from blood, obtained in a trial of the OX40 agonist ivuxolimab. CDR3 sequence reads: CAWSGDVAETQYF. The CDR3 DNA sequence: TGTGCCTGGAGTGGAGATGTTGCGGAGACCCAGTACTTC.